These 14 T cell receptor beta chains came from one sample sequenced in a study of blood T cell repertoires in COVID-19. Sequencing used immunoSEQ multiplex PCR; TCRdb keeps in-frame clones, though not all of them. This sample has 200,000 to 250,000 clones, with 85% found just once. Sequenced sample: peripheral blood. All receptors come from a man aged 40-50 years with acute or convalescent COVID-19.

This chain links TRBV7-2 with TRBJ2-1, with TRBD1 identical over 7 bases. Germline V CDR1 and CDR2: SGHTA, FQGNSA. The CDR3 has 15 amino acids. The trim removed 5 bases at V and 2 bases at J, leaving 6 bases unmatched. The chain's CDR3 is CASSPDRVAYNEQFF. In nucleotides, the CDR3 is TGTGCCAGCAGCCCCGACAGGGTTGCCTACAATGAGCAGTTCTTC.

The chain uses TRBV10-3 and TRBJ2-3, with 8 nucleotides matching TRBD2. Germline CDR1 ENHRY, CDR2 SYGVKD. There are 15 residues in the CDR3. Trimming cost V 6 bases and J 4 bases; bases outside gene matches: 9. As DNA, the CDR3 is TGTGCCATCAGACCCGGACTAGCCAGGGCAGATACGCAGTATTTT. Encoded protein: CAIRPGLARADTQYF.

The rearrangement joins TRBV30 to TRBJ1-3, with D hard to call. Germline CDR1 and CDR2: GTSNPN and SVGIG (reference sequence). This CDR3 comprises 14 residues. V gave up 0 bases and J gave up 4 bases, with 10 bases separating them. The CDR3 loop is CAWSVRVTGNTIYF. DNA of the CDR3: TGTGCCTGGAGTGTACGGGTGACCGGAAACACCATATATTTT.

This chain links TRBV12-3 or TRBV12-4 with TRBJ1-1; D is unresolved. The V and J ends lost 2 bases and 6 bases respectively, with 7 bases between them. The CDR3 runs 12 residues. The DNA for the CDR3 is TGTGCCAGCAGTTTACAGGCCGCTGAAGCTTTCTTT. It specifies CASSLQAAEAFF.

The CDR3 sequence is CASSSTNRQGGGYTF. The DNA for the CDR3 is TGTGCCAGCAGCTCTACTAATCGACAGGGCGGAGGCTACACCTTC. The chain links TRBV7-8 to TRBJ1-2, with 7 nucleotides matching TRBD1. Germline V gene sequence: CDR1 SGHVS, CDR2 FQNEAQ. This CDR3 contains 15 residues. V gave up 4 bases and J gave up 8 bases; unmatched junction bases: 13.

In nucleotides, the CDR3 is TGTGCCAGCAGCCCCTGGACTAGTGCGATACAGGATACGCAGTATTTT. It is translated as CASSPWTSAIQDTQYF. The V gene is TRBV4-2, the J gene TRBJ2-3; 7 bases fit TRBD2. In germline, CDR1 is LGHNA, CDR2 YNFKEQ. With 4 bases clipped from V and 6 bases from J, the junction kept 13 bases outside the gene matches. CDR3 size: 16 residues.

CDR3 coding DNA: TGTGCCAGCAGTCCCAGCGGGCCCTACGAGCAGTACTTC. It is translated as CASSPSGPYEQYF. The V gene is TRBV27, the J gene TRBJ2-7; D perhaps matches TRBD2 (6 bases). Trimming cost V 5 bases and J 2 bases, with 10 bases left between them. The germline gives CDR1 MNHEY, CDR2 SMNVEV (reference sequence). The CDR3 sequence is 13 residues long.

The chain couples TRBV5-6 to TRBJ2-2; the D gene is possibly TRBD1 (6 bases). Germline CDR1 SGHDT, CDR2 YYEEEE. This CDR3 is built from 16 residues. V gave up 4 bases and J gave up 6 bases, with 19 bases separating them. The CDR3 loop reads CASSTYRVTQPGELFF. CDR3 nucleotides: TGTGCCAGCAGCACATACAGGGTAACTCAGCCCGGGGAGCTGTTTTTT.

V and J are TRBV5-1 and TRBJ2-2, with D uncertain. Looked up from germline, CDR1 is SGHRS and CDR2 is YFSETQ. V dropped 2 bases and J dropped 7 bases, with 12 bases sitting between them. The CDR3 length is 14 residues. CDR3 loop: CASSFLDPSGELFF. The CDR3 region has the DNA TGCGCCAGCAGCTTTCTAGACCCTAGCGGGGAGCTGTTTTTT.

This chain joins TRBV4-3 and TRBJ2-7; 8 bases are a match to TRBD2. The J segment lost 7 bases and the V segment lost 2 bases, leaving 7 bases of the junction unmatched. Germline V gives CDR1 LGHNA, CDR2 YSLEER. The CDR3 contains 14 residues. For the CDR3, the DNA is TGCGCCAGCAGCCAAAGCAGCGGGGGTTGGGAGCAGTACTTC. Translated: CASSQSSGGWEQYF.

The chain recombines TRBV6-5 with TRBJ2-2; 8 bases fit TRBD1. This CDR3 has 15 residues. The ends lost 7 bases at V and 4 bases at J; junction bases unmatched: 8. Germline CDR1 is MNHEY and CDR2 is SVGAGI. As DNA, the CDR3 is TGTGCCAGCATTTGGGGGACAGGTGGCACCGGGGAGCTGTTTTTT. Amino acids: CASIWGTGGTGELFF.

V is TRBV9 and J is TRBJ1-1; the D gene is possibly TRBD1 (5 bases). The CDR3 covers 16 residues. Looked up from germline, CDR1 is SGDLS and CDR2 is YYNGEE. V was trimmed by 0 bases and J by 0 bases, leaving 12 bases between them. The CDR3 protein is CASSVDGGFMNTEAFF. CDR3 nucleotide sequence: TGTGCCAGCAGCGTAGACGGGGGGTTCATGAACACTGAAGCTTTCTTT.

In this sample, this clone turned up once. This chain joins TRBV7-8 and TRBJ2-1, with D unclear. This CDR3 has 12 amino acids. CDR1 is SGHVS, CDR2 FQNEAQ, per germline. V was clipped by 5 bases and J by 8 bases, with 10 bases between them. The CDR3 reads CASSPELDEQFF. CDR3 sequence (DNA): TGTGCCAGCAGCCCGGAGCTTGATGAGCAGTTCTTC.

The chain couples TRBV5-1 to TRBJ2-3; 7 bases are a match to TRBD2. This CDR3 spans 15 amino acids. Germline V gene sequence: CDR1 SGHRS, CDR2 YFSETQ. Losses at the gene ends were 1 base for V and 3 bases for J; bases not matched to a gene: 5. The CDR3 region is CASSLSQLATDTQYF. The CDR3 DNA follows: TGCGCCAGCAGCTTGAGCCAACTAGCGACAGATACGCAGTATTTT.